The 18 T cell receptor beta chains listed next were all sequenced from one sample in a study of circulating and synovial CD4+ cells in juvenile arthritis. Clones were read by immunoSEQ multiplex PCR, and TCRdb kept only the in-frame ones, dropping some. The sample yields tens of thousands of clones, approximately 94% seen once. Sequencing input: CD4+ T cells from blood. The receptors were gathered from a human donor with juvenile idiopathic arthritis.

This chain connects TRBV29-1 to TRBJ1-1; D ambiguous. The CDR3 is made up of 13 amino acids. Trimming stripped 5 bases from V and 4 bases from J, with 14 bases between. Per germline, CDR1 SQVTM and CDR2 ANQGSEA. As DNA, the CDR3 is TGCAGCGTTAAAAAGGGAGGCCCCACTGAAGCTTTCTTT. Its translation is CSVKKGGPTEAFF.

V and J are TRBV18 and TRBJ2-1; TRBD1 matches 9 bases. The V gene's germline CDR1 is KGHSH and CDR2 LQKENI. The CDR3 is made up of 16 amino acids. With V trimmed by 2 bases and J by 4 bases, 6 bases remained unmatched. DNA of the CDR3: TGTGCCAGCTCACCAAAGGAGACAGGGGGGTACAATGAGCAGTTCTTC. As protein: CASSPKETGGYNEQFF.

V and J are TRBV18 and TRBJ1-2; D call uncertain. Germline CDR1 reads KGHSH; CDR2 reads LQKENI. The CDR3 has 14 residues. The V and J ends lost 1 base and 6 bases respectively, with 12 bases between them. CDR3 region: CASSPRISGDGYTF. The CDR3, as DNA: TGTGCCAGCTCACCACGGATTTCTGGAGATGGCTACACCTTC.

V usage is TRBV28 and J usage is TRBJ2-3; D not certain. The CDR3 is made up of 15 amino acids. Trimming removed 6 bases at V and 2 bases at J, with 15 bases between. Per germline, CDR1 MDHEN and CDR2 SYDVKM. This CDR3 is CASSTASSSTDTQYF. DNA for the CDR3: TGTGCCAGCAGCACAGCCAGCAGCTCCACAGATACGCAGTATTTT.

The chain couples TRBV12-2 to TRBJ1-1; the DNA was not compared with TRBD1, the D call given in the table. TRBV12-2 is described as a pseudogene. The CDR3 totals 16 residues. The CDR3 sequence is CASRLPSGVGNTEAFF. In DNA form, the CDR3 reads TGTGCAAGTCGCTTACCCTCAGGGGTGGGGAACACTGAAGCTTTCTTT.

J is TRBJ2-3 and V is TRBV6-6; D gene ambiguous. Trimming stripped 4 bases from V and 11 bases from J, with 13 bases between. The CDR3 has 12 residues. Germline V gene data show CDR1 as MNHNY and CDR2 as SVGAGI (reference sequence). This CDR3 is CASSSSPERQYF. The CDR3 nucleotides are TGTGCCAGCAGTTCGTCCCCGGAGAGGCAGTATTTT.

The chain uses TRBV7-9 and TRBJ1-6; 10 positions agree with TRBD1. Germline V CDR1 and CDR2: SEHNR, FQNEAQ (reference sequence). This CDR3 has 13 amino acids. After removal of 7 bases from V and 8 bases from J, the junction contained 2 bases not matched to a gene. CDR3 loop: CASTGTGDSPLHF. CDR3 coding DNA: TGTGCCAGCACAGGGACAGGGGATTCACCCCTCCACTTT.

The CDR3 reads CASSLGWSEAFF. In DNA, the CDR3 is TGTGCCAGCAGCTTAGGATGGAGTGAAGCTTTCTTT. The gene calls are TRBV7-2 and TRBJ1-1, with D hard to call. The CDR3 extends over 12 amino acids. Deletions cut 1 base from V and 7 bases from J, with 7 bases between. The germline V gene has CDR1 SGHTA and CDR2 FQGNSA. Together with reference TRBV7-2 and TRBJ1-1, the CDR3 gives the full variable domain: GAGVSQSPSNKVTEKGKDVELRCDPISGHTALYWYRQSLGQGLEFLIYFQGNSAPDKSGLPSDRFSAERTGGSVSTLTIQRTQQEDSAVYLCASSLGWSEAFFGQGTRLTVV.

About this clone itself: The germline gene is not matched at one end of the junction; a read error may be the cause. Other nucleotide sequences in the sample specify the same CDR3. The CDR3 DNA reads TGTGCCAGCAGCCTAGGATCCGGGGGGGGTCCCTATAATTCCCCCCTCCACTTT. This sequence encodes CASSLGSGGGPYNSPLHF. The chain couples TRBV4-2 to TRBJ1-6, with a weak D call TRBD1 (5 bases). The CDR3 sequence is 18 residues long. Germline-derived CDR1 and CDR2 are LGHNA and YNFKEQ.

The rearrangement joins TRBV30 to TRBJ2-3; TRBD2 might be the D (7 bases). Trimming stripped 4 bases from V and 5 bases from J, with 19 bases between. The CDR3 has 15 residues. Germline V gene lookup returns CDR1 GTSNPN and CDR2 SVGIG (reference sequence). The DNA of the CDR3 is TGTGCCTGGAAGAGTAGGGGAGGGGGAGTAGATACGCAGTATTTT. It yields the protein CAWKSRGGGVDTQYF.

The chain is built from TRBV15 and TRBJ2-1; D is uncertain. The CDR3 spans 12 residues. Trimming cost V 4 bases and J 10 bases, with 11 bases left between them. The germline V gene encodes CDR1 LNHNV and CDR2 YYDKDF (reference sequence). The CDR3 sequence is CATSKKAKEQFF. CDR3 DNA sequence: TGTGCCACCAGCAAAAAAGCAAAGGAGCAGTTCTTC.

This rearrangement joins TRBV30 to TRBJ2-5; TRBD1 matches at 11 bases. The CDR3 is 13 amino acids. Trimming removed 5 bases from V and 5 bases from J; junction bases left unmatched: 4. Germline-derived CDR1 and CDR2 are GTSNPN and SVGIG (reference sequence). CDR3 in DNA: TGTGCCTGGGGCTGGGACAGGGGGGAGACCCAGTACTTC. Its protein product is CAWGWDRGETQYF.

This chain joins TRBV12-5 and TRBJ2-3, with 9 nucleotides matching TRBD2. The trim removed 1 base at V and 0 bases at J, leaving 2 bases unmatched. The CDR3 runs 16 residues. Germline loops: CDR1 LGHNT, CDR2 FRNRAP. For the CDR3, the DNA is TGTGCTAGTGGTTTGGGACTAGCGGTGAGCACAGATACGCAGTATTTT. This encodes CASGLGLAVSTDTQYF.

The chain couples TRBV6-6 to TRBJ2-5; 8 bases are shared with TRBD2. The better agreement between TRBJ2-7 and the DNA end casts doubt on the J call. This CDR3 spans 13 amino acids. CDR1 and CDR2 (germline): MNHNY, SVGAGI (reference sequence). The CDR3: CASSSLAATEQYF. CDR3 coding DNA: TGTGCCAGCAGTTCACTAGCGGCTACCGAGCAGTACTTC.

This clone was observed once. The chain employs TRBV7-9 and TRBJ2-5, with 8 bases lining up with TRBD1. This CDR3 contains 14 residues. The trim removed 5 bases at V and 5 bases at J, leaving 7 bases unmatched. Germline CDR1 SEHNR, CDR2 FQNEAQ (reference sequence). The CDR3 here is CASSPQGARETQYF. CDR3 nucleotide sequence: TGTGCCAGCAGCCCCCAGGGGGCAAGGGAGACCCAGTACTTC.

The gene calls are TRBV5-1 and TRBJ1-5; D gene uncertain. V gave up 1 base and J gave up 4 bases, with 9 bases separating them. The CDR3 has 14 residues. The germline V gene encodes CDR1 SGHRS and CDR2 YFSETQ. The CDR3 DNA follows: TGCGCCAGCAGCTTGACCTCAGGAAATCAGCCCCAGCATTTT. Translated, it gives CASSLTSGNQPQHF.

The CDR3 loop is CASSQDPGTYGYTF. The CDR3 nucleotides are TGCGCCAGCAGCCAAGATCCGGGGACATATGGCTACACCTTC. The chain links TRBV4-3 to TRBJ1-2, with a tentative D call TRBD1 (6 bases). The CDR3 is 14 amino acids. Germline V gene data show CDR1 as LGHNA and CDR2 as YSLEER. The germline V and J ends were trimmed by 0 bases and 5 bases, with 10 bases remaining between them.

The CDR3 DNA sequence: TGCGCCAGCAGCCGGACTAGCGGGGAAACGAGGAATGAGCAGTTCTTC. Protein product: CASSRTSGETRNEQFF. The chain carries TRBV4-1 and TRBJ2-1, with TRBD2 matching over 12 bases. CDR3 length: 16 amino acids. CDR1 MGHRA and CDR2 YSYEKL come from the germline V gene. The junction had 8 bases not matched to a gene; V was cut back by 4 bases and J by 7 bases.